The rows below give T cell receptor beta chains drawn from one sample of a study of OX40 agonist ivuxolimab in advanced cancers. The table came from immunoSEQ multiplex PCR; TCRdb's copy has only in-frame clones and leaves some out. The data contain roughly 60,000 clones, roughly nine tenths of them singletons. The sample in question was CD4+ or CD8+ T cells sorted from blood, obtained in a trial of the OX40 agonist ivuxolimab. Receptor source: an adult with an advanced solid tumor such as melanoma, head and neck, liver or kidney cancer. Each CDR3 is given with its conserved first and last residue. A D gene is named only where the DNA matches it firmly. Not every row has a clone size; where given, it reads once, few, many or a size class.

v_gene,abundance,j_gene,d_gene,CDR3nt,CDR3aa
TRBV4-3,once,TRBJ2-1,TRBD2,TGCGCCAGCAGCCAAGCCGGACCGGGAGGGCCCTCGAATGAGCAGTTCTTC,CASSQAGPGGPSNEQFF
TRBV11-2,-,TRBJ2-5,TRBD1,TGTGCCAGCAGCTTGGACGGGACAGGGGGCGAGGCCCAGTACTTC,CASSLDGTGGEAQYF
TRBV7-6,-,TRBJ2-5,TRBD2,TGTGCCAGCAGCTTGGAACTAGCGGGAGGAGAGACCCAGTACTTC,CASSLELAGGETQYF
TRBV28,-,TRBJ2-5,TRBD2,TGTGCCAGCAGTTCCATTAATTTGGGAGGGGAAGAGACCCAGTACTTC,CASSSINLGGEETQYF
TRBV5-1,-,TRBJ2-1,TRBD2,TGCGCCAGCAGCTTCGGGACTAGCGGAGACAATGAGCAGTTCTTC,CASSFGTSGDNEQFF
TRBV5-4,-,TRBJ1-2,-,TGTGCCAGCAGCTTGGAGGACACCATACCTAACTATGGCTACACCTTC,CASSLEDTIPNYGYTF
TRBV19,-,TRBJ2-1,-,TGTGCCAGTAAAACGGACAGTGGGTTCCTCAATGAGCAGTTCTTC,CASKTDSGFLNEQFF
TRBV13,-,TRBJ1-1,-,TGTGCCAGCAGCTGGAGCGGGGGCACCACTGAAGCTTTCTTT,CASSWSGGTTEAFF
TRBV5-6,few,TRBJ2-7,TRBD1,TGTGCCAGCAGCTACCGGGACAGAAGCTACGAGCAGTACTTC,CASSYRDRSYEQYF
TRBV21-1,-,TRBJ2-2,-,TGTGCCAGCAGCAAAGAGGGAACCGAATCCCGAGGCACCGGGGAGCTGTTTTTT,CASSKEGTESRGTGELFF
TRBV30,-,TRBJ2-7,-,TGTGCCTGGACTAAGCAGGGGTTGGTTAACGAGCAGTACTTC,CAWTKQGLVNEQYF
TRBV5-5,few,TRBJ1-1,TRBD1,TGTGCCAGCAGCTGGGACAGCTGGAACACTGAAGCTTTCTTT,CASSWDSWNTEAFF
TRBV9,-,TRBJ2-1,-,TGTGCCAGCAGCCCCTTCGGCCATGAGCAGTTCTTC,CASSPFGHEQFF